One and the same sample provided the 23 T cell receptor beta chains below, sequenced in a study of PD-1 blockade in classical Hodgkin lymphoma. The time point is: cycle 4 day 1 (C4D1), after five to seven weeks of nivolumab. Every patient relapsed after autologous stem cell transplantation, and brentuximab vedotin exposure varied. TCRdb's copy holds only in-frame clones and misses some; the assay was immunoSEQ multiplex PCR. The sample comprises more than 90,000 clones, about 77% of which are singletons, and over 8% rests with the top ten. The material sequenced was peripheral blood mononuclear cells (PBMCs), taken before the fourth cycle of nivolumab. These receptors were taken from a human donor with classical Hodgkin lymphoma.

CDR3 sequence: CASSEAPAGLAGGREQFF. CDR3 nucleotides: TGTGCCAGCAGTGAAGCGCCGGCGGGACTAGCGGGGGGGCGTGAGCAGTTCTTC. The rearrangement joins TRBV2 to TRBJ2-1, with 16 bases matching TRBD2. J gave up 9 bases and V 0 bases, and 8 bases lay outside the gene matches. The CDR3 is 18 amino acids. CDR1 and CDR2 (germline): SNHLY, FYNNEI.

The chain has TRBV6-5 and TRBJ1-2; D is unresolved. The CDR3 is made up of 12 amino acids. Trimming pared 0 bases from V and 7 bases from J, leaving 6 bases between. Germline CDR1 MNHEY, CDR2 SVGAGI. CDR3 sequence: CASSYSGGGYTF. In DNA, the CDR3 is TGTGCCAGCAGTTACTCTGGAGGTGGCTACACCTTC.

The chain combines TRBV19 with TRBJ1-6; D remains unclear. Germline loops: CDR1 LNHDA, CDR2 SQIVND (reference sequence). The CDR3 loop spans 15 amino acids. The V and J ends lost 3 bases and 7 bases respectively, with 13 bases between them. DNA of the CDR3: TGTGCCAGTAGTATCGGTCCCGACATGAATTCACCCCTCCACTTT. Protein product: CASSIGPDMNSPLHF.

This clone was observed a single time. V and J are TRBV5-1 and TRBJ2-2; D possibly uses TRBD1 or TRBD2 (6 bases each). Germline V lookup: CDR1 SGHRS, CDR2 YFSETQ. The V gene lost 3 bases and the J gene lost 7 bases, with 19 bases spanning the gap. The CDR3 is 16 amino acids. The CDR3 DNA sequence: TGCGCCAGCAGCTACCCGGACACAGGGAGGAGCGGGGAGCTGTTTTTT. It codes for CASSYPDTGRSGELFF.

CDR3 coding DNA: TGTGCCAGCAGCTTAGGACAGTCCGAGCAGTACTTC. Protein product: CASSLGQSEQYF. The V gene is TRBV11-2, the J gene TRBJ2-7, with a tentative D call TRBD1 (5 bases). The germline gives CDR1 SGHAT, CDR2 FQNNGV. This CDR3 has 12 residues. V lost 1 base and J lost 6, with 7 bases in between.

The chain joins TRBV5-8 to TRBJ2-7; a possible D gene is TRBD1 (6 bases). This CDR3 is built from 13 residues. The V gene's germline CDR1 is SGHTS and CDR2 YDEGEE. Between the trimmed V and J ends, which lost 5 bases and 1 base, there was a span of 10 bases. CDR3 sequence (DNA): TGTGCCAGCAGACACACAGGGTCCTACGAGCAGTACTTC. Amino acid sequence: CASRHTGSYEQYF.

CDR3 in amino acids: CASSSGTGVTDTQYF. The CDR3 bases are TGTGCCAGCAGCTCAGGGACAGGGGTCACAGATACGCAGTATTTT. This chain links TRBV5-4 with TRBJ2-3, with 10 bases matching TRBD1. The V gene end was trimmed by 3 bases and the J gene end by 2 bases; junction bases not matched to a gene: 3. This CDR3 has 15 residues. CDR1 is SGHNT and CDR2 is YYREEE in the germline V gene (reference sequence).

The CDR3 loop is CAWSRAVFGEAEAFF. The CDR3 nucleotides read TGTGCCTGGAGTAGGGCCGTGTTTGGGGAAGCTGAAGCTTTCTTT. The J gene is TRBJ1-1, the V gene TRBV30; D is uncertain. The CDR3 runs to 15 residues. Germline V gene lookup returns CDR1 GTSNPN and CDR2 SVGIG (reference sequence). Trimming shortened V by 2 bases and J by 6 bases, and 19 bases separated the two germline ends.

This clone turned up a few times. This chain links TRBV7-6 with TRBJ2-7, with 9 bases that match TRBD2. The J segment lost 2 bases and the V segment lost 0 bases, leaving 5 bases of the junction unmatched. Germline-derived CDR1 and CDR2 are SGHVS and FNYEAQ. This CDR3 contains 16 residues. CDR3 sequence reads: CASSLARASGTYEQYF. CDR3 DNA: TGTGCCAGCAGCTTAGCGCGGGCTAGCGGGACCTACGAGCAGTACTTC.

This clone was picked up a small number of times. In nucleotides, the CDR3 is TGTGCCAGCGGGACAGGCCCCCGGCAAGGCTACACCTTC. Its translation: CASGTGPRQGYTF. This chain uses TRBV28 with TRBJ1-2; 8 positions agree with TRBD1. Unmatched junction bases numbered 10, after V lost 8 bases and J lost 8 bases. Germline CDR1 and CDR2: MDHEN and SYDVKM. The CDR3 has 13 residues.

Note on this clone: At one boundary the junction diverges from the germline segment, which might be a read error. This chain joins TRBV7-7 and TRBJ2-2; 7 bases match TRBD1. The CDR3 runs to 13 residues. CDR1 SSHAT and CDR2 FNYEAQ come from the germline V gene (reference sequence). DNA for the CDR3: TGTGCTAGCAGCTCCCGGACAGGCGGGGAGCTGTTTTTT. Encoded protein: CASSSRTGGELFF.

This chain connects TRBV2 to TRBJ2-5; unclear D gene. The CDR3 consists of 12 residues. Per germline, CDR1 SNHLY and CDR2 FYNNEI. With 1 base removed from V and 2 bases from J, the gap between germline ends came to 2 bases. The CDR3 is CASSEGQETQYF. The CDR3 DNA is TGTGCCAGCAGTGAAGGTCAAGAGACCCAGTACTTC.

J is TRBJ2-1 and V is TRBV18, with D uncertain. Trimming removed 2 bases at V and 2 bases at J, with 10 bases between. The germline V gene has CDR1 KGHSH and CDR2 LQKENI. CDR3 size: 15 residues. The DNA for the CDR3 is TGTGCCAGCTCACCAGGGATTCCCCCCTACAATGAGCAGTTCTTC. Translation: CASSPGIPPYNEQFF. Full variable domain (outside the CDR3, taken from reference TRBV18 and TRBJ2-1): NAGVMQNPRHLVRRRGQEARLRCSPMKGHSHVYWYRQLPEEGLKFMVYLQKENIIDESGMPKERFSAEFPKEGPSILRIQQVVRGDSAAYFCASSPGIPPYNEQFFGPGTRLTVL.

The V and J genes are TRBV12-5 and TRBJ2-1, with 10 bases matching TRBD2. This CDR3 comprises 16 residues. The germline gives CDR1 LGHNT, CDR2 FRNRAP. The trim removed 0 bases at V and 5 bases at J, leaving 4 bases unmatched. This chain's CDR3 is CASGLVLAGFNNEQFF. CDR3 in DNA: TGTGCTAGTGGTTTGGTACTAGCGGGATTTAACAATGAGCAGTTCTTC.

The sample holds a few counts of this clone. This rearrangement joins TRBV5-1 to TRBJ2-7; no reliable D call. The germline V gene has CDR1 SGHRS and CDR2 YFSETQ. The CDR3 runs 12 residues. Trimming removed 0 bases from V and 6 bases from J, with 7 bases in between. CDR3 sequence (DNA): TGCGCCAGCAGCTTGGCCGGCGCCGAGCAGTACTTC. Encoded protein: CASSLAGAEQYF.

This chain uses TRBV28 with TRBJ2-1; TRBD2 agrees at 14 bases. With V trimmed by 7 bases and J by 8 bases, 10 bases remained unmatched. Germline CDR1 reads MDHEN; CDR2 reads SYDVKM. There are 16 residues in the CDR3. This CDR3 is CASTKPGLAGVYEQFF. For the CDR3, the DNA is TGTGCCAGCACCAAACCGGGACTAGCGGGAGTTTATGAGCAGTTCTTC. Looking up the rest from reference TRBV28 and TRBJ2-1 gives the full variable domain: DVKVTQSSRYLVKRTGEKVFLECVQDMDHENMFWYRQDPGLGLRLIYFSYDVKMKEKGDIPEGYSVSREKKERFSLILESASTNQTSMYLCASTKPGLAGVYEQFFGPGTRLTVL.

The chain employs TRBV28 and TRBJ1-5; D is ambiguous. The CDR3 runs 15 residues. The germline CDR1 and CDR2 sequences are MDHEN and SYDVKM. Trimming stripped 5 bases from V and 0 bases from J, with 11 bases between. CDR3 nucleotide sequence: TGTGCCAGCAGTCGGCCGGGTCATAGCAATCAGCCCCAGCATTTT. Its translation: CASSRPGHSNQPQHF.

The V call is TRBV29-1, the J call TRBJ2-5; D is perhaps TRBD2 (6 bases). Trimming removed 4 bases from V and 5 bases from J, with 17 bases in between. Germline CDR1 SQVTM, CDR2 ANQGSEA. This CDR3 spans 14 amino acids. CDR3 sequence (DNA): TGCAGCGTTGTGGCTGTAGCTGGGAGGGAGACCCAGTACTTC. It yields the protein CSVVAVAGRETQYF.

The J gene is TRBJ2-2, the V gene TRBV4-2; D gene ambiguous. The CDR3 is 14 residues long. Per germline, CDR1 LGHNA and CDR2 YNFKEQ. Trimming removed 3 bases at V and 6 bases at J, with 11 bases between. The CDR3 DNA reads as TGTGCCAGCAGCCAGATTTACGAACCCGGGGAGCTGTTTTTT. This encodes CASSQIYEPGELFF.

The chain employs TRBV10-3 and TRBJ2-1; D ambiguous. V lost 4 bases to trimming and J lost 5 bases, with 9 bases between them. Germline CDR1 ENHRY, CDR2 SYGVKD. This CDR3 contains 13 residues. As DNA, the CDR3 is TGTGCCATCAGTGCCGACGGCGACAATGAGCAGTTCTTC. Amino acid sequence: CAISADGDNEQFF.

This clone has just a few counts. This chain links TRBV5-1 with TRBJ2-1; the match to TRBD1 covers 9 bases. The CDR3 runs 15 residues. V lost 4 bases and J lost 0; bases outside the gene matches: 2. The germline CDR1 and CDR2 sequences are SGHRS and YFSETQ. The chain's CDR3 is CASSPGQGSYNEQFF. For the CDR3, the DNA is TGCGCCAGCAGCCCGGGACAGGGCTCCTACAATGAGCAGTTCTTC.

This sequence joins TRBV9 and TRBJ2-1, with 10 bases fitting TRBD2. Germline V gene sequence: CDR1 SGDLS, CDR2 YYNGEE. The J segment lost 1 base and the V segment lost 5 bases, leaving 6 bases of the junction unmatched. This CDR3 comprises 16 residues. The CDR3 DNA reads as TGTGCCAGCAGTCCCAGCGGGAGGGGTTCCTACAATGAGCAGTTCTTC. Translated, it gives CASSPSGRGSYNEQFF.

This clone was picked up a small number of times. The V and J genes are TRBV9 and TRBJ2-2; weak D call: TRBD1 (5 bases). The CDR3 has 14 amino acids. Trimming removed 0 bases from V and 4 bases from J, with 7 bases in between. Germline CDR1 is SGDLS and CDR2 is YYNGEE. The CDR3 is CASSVVQGTGELFF. In DNA form, the CDR3 reads TGTGCCAGCAGCGTAGTTCAGGGCACCGGGGAGCTGTTTTTT.